This T cell receptor beta chain was identified during a study of early T cells in non-severe SARS-CoV-2 infection. Study at large: Investigators sequenced bulk RNA drawn from unsorted whole blood, and chains remained unpaired.

Study conclusions and caveats: Matching with VDJdb favored anti-spike CD8 responses (missing private and CD4 specificities).

Unique molecular identifiers were affixed to single, distinct cDNA molecules. TCRdb re-analysed the 5' RACE reads in MiXCR, keeping a single row per CDR3 protein. The sample contains about 67,000 distinct CDR3 sequences, more than 8.5% of which appear only once. Unmatched junction bases numbered 5, after V lost 4 bases and J lost 3 bases. Germline CDR1 SGHRS, CDR2 YFSETQ. CDR3 size: 16 residues. With regard to this clonotype: Its specificity is not known.

The TCR originated in an adult who was a healthcare worker with PCR-confirmed SARS-CoV-2 infection or an uninfected control (not recorded which). The specimen was whole blood, collected at baseline. V and J are TRBV5-1 and TRBJ2-2, with TRBD1 matching over 11 bases. The CDR3 sequence: CASSPGQGAYTGELFF. DNA for the CDR3: TGCGCCAGCAGCCCAGGACAGGGGGCGTACACCGGGGAGCTGTTTTTT.